This record covers a single T cell receptor beta chain. This CDR3 spans 19 amino acids. CDR1 and CDR2 (germline): SNHLY, FYNNEI. The ends lost 4 bases at V and 10 bases at J; junction bases unmatched: 17. The sample originates from a study of T cell responses to AZD1222 COVID-19 vaccine. The repertoire was sequenced with immunoSEQ multiplex PCR; TCRdb's copy has only in-frame clones and lacks some. The sample contains about 150,000 clones, approximately 90% of which appear only once. The rearrangement uses TRBV2 and TRBJ2-1, with TRBD2 identical over 15 bases. The sample consisted of peripheral blood, taken on day 0 of AZD1222 vaccination. The source of this sequence is an adult in good health. CDR3 DNA sequence: TGTGCCAGCAGTGCAAATTGGGTGGGACTAGCGGGAGGTCTTTACGAGCAGTTCTTC. Residues: CASSANWVGLAGGLYEQFF. The whole variable domain, filled in from reference TRBV2 and TRBJ2-1, reads EPEVTQTPSHQVTQMGQEVILRCVPISNHLYFYWYRQILGQKVEFLVSFYNNEISEKSEIFDDQFSVERPDGSNFTLKIRSTKLEDSAMYFCASSANWVGLAGGLYEQFFGPGTRLTVL.